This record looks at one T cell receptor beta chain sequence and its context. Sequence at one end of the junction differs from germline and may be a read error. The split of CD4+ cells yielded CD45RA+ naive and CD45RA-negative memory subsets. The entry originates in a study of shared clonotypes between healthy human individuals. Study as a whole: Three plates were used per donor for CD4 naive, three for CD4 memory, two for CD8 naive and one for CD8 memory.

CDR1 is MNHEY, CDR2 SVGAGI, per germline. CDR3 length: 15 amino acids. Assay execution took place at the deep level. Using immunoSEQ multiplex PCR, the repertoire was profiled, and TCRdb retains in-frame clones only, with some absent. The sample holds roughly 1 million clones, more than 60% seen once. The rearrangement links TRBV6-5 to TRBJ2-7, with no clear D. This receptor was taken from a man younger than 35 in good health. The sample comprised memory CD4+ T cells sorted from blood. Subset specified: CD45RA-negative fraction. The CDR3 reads CASSPVGLTRRLNHF. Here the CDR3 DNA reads TGTGCCAGCAGCCCAGTGGGTTTAACCCGAAGATTAAACCACTTC.